The sequence of this T cell receptor beta chain was determined in a study of shared clonotypes between healthy human individuals (dated by TCRdb to between 2020 and 2021). About the study as a whole: The cohort included a few men and two women between 18 and 49 years of age. To estimate repertoire size and how much clonotypes are shared between individuals, the study performed deep sequencing of blood TCR repertoires from about five healthy adults. To increase sequencing depth and limit assay-specific biases, different laboratories used diverse techniques to prepare libraries and sequence TCR repertoires. Each donor's leukapheresis produced roughly between roughly 0.85 and 10 billion PBMCs. For each donor, CD4 naive and CD4 memory were each run on three plates, CD8 naive on two plates, and CD8 memory on one plate. Points the paper makes about the study in general: Sampling was restricted to blood, and TCR repertoires in tissue are likely to differ from TCR repertoires in blood. Naive subsets generally had larger estimated clonotype richness than memory subsets did. Incomplete sequencing was indicated by rarefaction of sorted-subset datasets, despite the large sequencing depth. Across four donors, approximately 5% of naive CD4, approximately 4% of naive CD8, approximately 2.5% of memory CD4, and under 0.45% of memory CD8 clonotypes were shared. Compared with non-shared clonotypes, the clonotypes found in all four sorted-subset donors had higher generation probabilities. Because the study included only a small number of donors, the genetic and exposure-history diversity represented was limited. Pairwise subsampling indicated that sequencing depth was expected to affect the degree of clonotype sharing among donors.

The donors were healthy, HIV-negative adults who had no recently reported acute infections or vaccinations. Only Caucasian adults living in Nashville, Tennessee, USA were represented among the donors. CD4+ T cells were enriched by magnetic negative selection, after which naive cells were positively selected on CD45RA and the negative fraction was taken as the memory subset. Blood was obtained by leukapheresis, after which PBMCs were separated by Ficoll-Histopaque density gradient centrifugation and cryopreserved in liquid nitrogen vapor phase. Analytical flow cytometry was used to check the purity and quantity of every magnetically sorted T cell population. Genomic DNA was isolated from each sorted fraction and quantified by UV absorbance on a Nanodrop 2000c. Using the deep immunoSEQ assay, multiplex PCR amplified TCR CDR3 regions from genomic DNA. Genomic DNA extracted from each cell subset was distributed evenly over all wells of several immunoSEQ 96-well plates, and each plate served as one replicate. For sorted subsets, each replicate PCR was loaded with 200 ng genomic DNA, equivalent to approximately 27,000 T cell genomes. Purified libraries were measured with a Qubit 3.0 fluorometer, size-checked on a Bioanalyzer 2100, and measured again with the KAPA Library Quantification kit. Each immunoSEQ 96-well plate was sequenced on its own single-read 150-cycle Illumina NextSeq 550 flow cell. From the authors' description of their analysis: Because the immunoSEQ output held only junctional sequences and lacked quality scores, the filtering could not match the filtering applied to full-length reads. Sequences were annotated with PyIR, a Python wrapper for IgBLAST v1.9, using IMGT germline references to assign V/J genes and CDR3. Any read was removed if the V/J assignment was weak (E-value above 1e-6), the CDR3 was missing, or the read contained stop codons, out-of-frame junctions, or ambiguous translated residues. V3J clonotypes were defined as sequences sharing an identical inferred V gene, J gene, and CDR3 amino acid sequence. To compute the percentage overlap between repertoires, the number of shared unique clonotypes was divided by the size of the smaller repertoire. Repertoire richness was assessed with RTK rarefaction, the Chao1 estimator, and Recon v2.1 estimates of unobserved clonotypes. For all TCRbeta clonotypes obtained by the gDNA method from a handful of donors, generation probabilities were computed with OLGA. In its TCRdb copy, this immuneACCESS table keeps in-frame sequences only and misses some clones. Where compared with another copy, unresolved V genes explain less than half of these, and the others have no known cause. Clone size and V and J calls were adopted from that table, with D and trimming inferred from the DNA. The sample contains around 240,000 clones, over 60% of them found a single time. Jointly, the top ten make up around 10% of the sample.

Concerning this clone itself: Its target antigen remains unknown. There are no base qualities to consult, and no much larger clone falls within one base. Other DNA sequences from this sample encode an identical CDR3 as well.

Trimming takes 3 bases from V and 3 bases from J, and the germline ends sit 8 bases apart. The CDR3 goes from the cysteine to the phenylalanine over 13 residues. Of all the DNA, just the CDR3 is kept, 39 bases in frame from base 1. According to the germline V gene, CDR1 reads MRHNA and CDR2 reads SNTAGT. Specimen: memory CD4+ T cells sorted from blood. This specimen's cell subset or site label, interpreted: CD45RA-negative fraction. Recombination joined TRBV6-4 with TRBJ1-1, with the D gene not clear enough to name. This TCR was recovered from a man aged 25 to 40 in good health. Here the CDR3 is given as CASSDRQDTEAFF. The DNA sequence follows: TGTGCCAGCAGTGATCGGCAGGACACTGAAGCTTTCTTT.